This passage covers 13 T cell receptor beta chains from one sample sequenced in a study of T cells expressing NK-cell markers. TCRdb reprocessed the 5' RACE reads and stores each CDR3 protein as one record, lacking DNA. The table for this sample gives about 460,000 distinct CDR3 sequences. The sample comprised blood T cells: a sorted CD56 or NKG2C T cell subset, CD4+ or CD8+ T cells, or bulk PBMC T cells (not recorded which). Receptors were obtained from a woman aged 45-65 years in good health.

The chain has TRBV6-4 and TRBJ2-3; TCRdb calls TRBD2, which cannot be checked without DNA. This CDR3 is 17 amino acids long. The germline gives CDR1 MRHNA, CDR2 SNTAGT. The CDR3 protein is CASGLAGEKGHRWGQYF.

The chain recombines TRBV11-2 with TRBJ2-4; the D call from TCRdb, TRBD2, cannot be confirmed without DNA. CDR3 size: 14 residues. Germline V gives CDR1 SGHAT, CDR2 FQNNGV. CDR3 sequence: CASSRLAGGNIQYF.

V is TRBV5-5 and J is TRBJ2-1; as DNA is missing, the TRBD1 call by TCRdb cannot be tested. Germline CDR1 SGHKS, CDR2 YYEKEE (reference sequence). The CDR3 extends over 14 amino acids. The chain's CDR3 is CASSSRDRYNEQFF.

The genes are TRBV6-1 and TRBJ1-5; TCRdb returns TRBD1, unconfirmable since there is no DNA. Germline V CDR1 and CDR2: MNHNS, SASEGT. The CDR3 runs to 16 residues. The CDR3 region is CASSEASGTGVSAQHF.

The J gene is TRBJ1-3, the V gene TRBV3-1; TCRdb's D call, TRBD1, is unchecked because there is no DNA. Germline assignment: CDR1 LGHDT and CDR2 YNNKEL (reference sequence). CDR3 size: 14 residues. Here the CDR3 reads CASSQQGVRNTIYF.

The chain carries TRBV6-1 and TRBJ1-3. CDR3 length: 16 residues. Germline V CDR1 and CDR2: MNHNS, SASEGT. CDR3 residues: CATAFFAASSGNTIYF.

This chain connects TRBV29-1 to TRBJ2-7; the TCRdb D gene call, TRBD2, has no DNA to confirm it. CDR1 SQVTM and CDR2 ANQGSEA come from the germline V gene. The CDR3 has 14 amino acids. CDR3 in amino acids: CSVAEAGTAYEQYF.

The chain is built from TRBV5-1 and TRBJ1-2; TCRdb indicates TRBD1, and absent DNA this call remains unverified. The germline V gene has CDR1 SGHRS and CDR2 YFSETQ. The CDR3 is made up of 13 amino acids. CDR3 sequence reads: CASSLTGQEGYTF.

The rearrangement links TRBV5-1 to TRBJ1-1; TCRdb reports TRBD1, a call that lacks DNA to check it against. Looked up from germline, CDR1 is SGHRS and CDR2 is YFSETQ. The CDR3 is made up of 17 amino acids. CDR3 loop: CASRGGQGGVRGTEAFF. The full variable domain, in which reference TRBV5-1 and TRBJ1-1 provide the parts outside the CDR3, is KAGVTQTPRYLIKTRGQQVTLSCSPISGHRSVSWYQQTPGQGLQFLFEYFSETQRNKGNFPGRFSGRQFSNSRSEMNVSTLELGDSALYLCASRGGQGGVRGTEAFFGQGTRLTVV.

The chain has TRBV5-1 and TRBJ2-1; there is no DNA to check the TCRdb D call of TRBD1. Germline V gives CDR1 SGHRS, CDR2 YFSETQ. CDR3 size: 13 residues. This CDR3 is CASSFPGSYEQFF.

V and J are TRBV3-1 and TRBJ2-7; TCRdb reports TRBD2, a call that lacks DNA to check it against. Germline lookup yields CDR1 LGHDT and CDR2 YNNKEL (reference sequence). This CDR3 is built from 18 residues. The CDR3 sequence: CASSFRTSGRASILEQYF.

The chain is built from TRBV2 and TRBJ1-2; the TCRdb D gene call, TRBD1, has no DNA to confirm it. The CDR3 consists of 14 residues. Germline assignment: CDR1 SNHLY and CDR2 FYNNEI. The CDR3 reads CASRGTGRIYGYTF.

V and J are TRBV11-2 and TRBJ2-3; TCRdb outputs TRBD1, but without DNA this stays unchecked. This CDR3 spans 16 amino acids. CDR1 is SGHAT, CDR2 FQNNGV, per germline. The CDR3 sequence: CASSLKGRLTPDTQYF.